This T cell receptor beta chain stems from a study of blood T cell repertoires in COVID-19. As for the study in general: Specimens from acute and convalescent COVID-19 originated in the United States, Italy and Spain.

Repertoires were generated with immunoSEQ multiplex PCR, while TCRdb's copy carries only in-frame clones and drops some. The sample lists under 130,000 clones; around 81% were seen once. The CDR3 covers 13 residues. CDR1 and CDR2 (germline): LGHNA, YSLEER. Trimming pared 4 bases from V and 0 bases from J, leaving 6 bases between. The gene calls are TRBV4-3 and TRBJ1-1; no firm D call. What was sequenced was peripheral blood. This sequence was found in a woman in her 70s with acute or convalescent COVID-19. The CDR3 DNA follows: TGCGCCAGCAGCCCTAGGATGAACACTGAAGCTTTCTTT. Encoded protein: CASSPRMNTEAFF.